This T cell receptor (beta chain) was retrieved from a study of blood T cell repertoires in COVID-19. The CDR3 consists of 13 residues. V shed 4 bases and J 7 bases; nucleotides not matched to a gene: 7. Germline V gene sequence: CDR1 LGHDT, CDR2 YNNKEL (reference sequence). Produced via immunoSEQ multiplex PCR; TCRdb's table is partial and in-frame only. The data show 400,000 to 550,000 clones, roughly 87% seen once. The rearrangement joins TRBV3-1 (or the pseudogene TRBV3-2) to TRBJ2-7, with 7 bases identical to TRBD2. This sequence was found in a woman aged 18-29 years with acute COVID-19. The material sequenced was PBMCs or T cells enriched from blood (not recorded which). CDR3 DNA: TGTGCCAGCAGCCTCGACGGGGGGAAGGAGCAGTACTTC. Protein: CASSLDGGKEQYF.